This T cell receptor beta chain was identified in a study of beta chain features in type 1 diabetes. The isolated RNA, all of it, was reverse transcribed, so expressed TCRB transcripts were what got sequenced. Some clones are missing from TCRdb's copy, which holds only in-frame ones; the method was immunoSEQ multiplex PCR. The sample has roughly 340,000 clones; approximately 13% are singletons. The V end lost 5 bases, the J end lost 4 bases, and 15 bases lay between the germline ends. CDR3 length: 14 amino acids. Looked up from germline, CDR1 is SNHLY and CDR2 is FYNNEI. A CD45RO/CCR7/CD25/CD127/CD95/CD27 panel sorted naive, central memory, regulatory and stem cell-like memory CD4+ cells. Broader study findings: Shorter TCRB CDR3s, moderately but significantly so, marked every one of the four CD4+ subsets in Type 1 diabetes patients. Sequencing the cDNA could make cells with high TCR expression show up more than they should. Within patients, naive, central memory and Treg TCRB repertoires seemed more similar than within healthy donors. Fewer insertions but more deletions were seen at VDJ junctions in type 1 diabetes patients.

In this sample, this clone turned up a few times. The antigen remains unidentified. This chain joins TRBV2 and TRBJ2-7; TRBD1 might be the D (6 bases). This clonotype was sampled from a woman aged 18-29 years with type 1 diabetes. The material sequenced was naive CD4+ T cells from blood. CDR3 amino acids: CASSLDREVYEQYF. CDR3 sequence (DNA): TGTGCCAGCAGTTTGGACAGAGAAGTATACGAGCAGTACTTC.